These 26 T cell receptor beta chains were sequenced from one sample in a study of shared clonotypes between healthy human individuals. Terminally differentiated effector memory CD45RA+ cells were excluded by CCR7 positive selection of CD45RO-negative cells. Clones were read by immunoSEQ multiplex PCR, and TCRdb kept only the in-frame ones, dropping some. The sample holds about 820,000 clones, about 92% seen once. The specimen was naive CD8+ T cells sorted from blood. The receptors here all came from a man between 25 and 39 years old in good health.

The chain has TRBV19 and TRBJ2-7, with TRBD2 matching 8 bases. With V trimmed by 2 bases and J by 3 bases, 6 bases remained unmatched. The V gene's germline CDR1 is LNHDA and CDR2 SQIVND (reference sequence). The CDR3 length is 15 residues. The CDR3 nucleotides read TGTGCCAGTAGTATACGAGCGGGAGCACTCTACGAGCAGTACTTC. It encodes CASSIRAGALYEQYF.

In its sample, this clone was seen a few times. J is TRBJ2-7 and V is TRBV14; D call uncertain. This CDR3 comprises 15 residues. CDR1 is SGHDN and CDR2 is FVKESK in the germline V gene. Trimming shortened V by 3 bases and J by 0 bases, and 12 bases separated the two germline ends. The CDR3 protein is CASSHWAGTSYEQYF. CDR3 coding DNA: TGTGCCAGCAGCCACTGGGCAGGTACCTCCTACGAGCAGTACTTC.

This chain connects TRBV5-1 to TRBJ2-2; TRBD1 aligns across 10 bases. CDR1 is SGHRS and CDR2 is YFSETQ in the germline V gene. Unmatched junction bases numbered 8, after V lost 4 bases and J lost 8 bases. The CDR3 runs to 15 residues. The CDR3 bases are TGCGCCAGCAGCCGCTCAGACAGGGGGCAAGGGGAGCTGTTTTTT. This sequence encodes CASSRSDRGQGELFF. Supplemented by reference TRBV5-1 and TRBJ2-2, the full variable domain reads KAGVTQTPRYLIKTRGQQVTLSCSPISGHRSVSWYQQTPGQGLQFLFEYFSETQRNKGNFPGRFSGRQFSNSRSEMNVSTLELGDSALYLCASSRSDRGQGELFFGEGSRLTVL.

This chain links TRBV27 with TRBJ2-7; D is perhaps TRBD2 (5 bases). The CDR3 contains 13 residues. V gave up 3 bases and J gave up 2 bases, with 8 bases separating them. CDR1 and CDR2 from the germline V gene are MNHEY and SMNVEV (reference sequence). The CDR3 bases are TGTGCCAGCAGTTTCGGGAAGCCCTACGAGCAGTACTTC. Its translation: CASSFGKPYEQYF.

This clone occurred once. This chain connects TRBV27 to TRBJ2-1, with D perhaps TRBD1 or TRBD2 (5 bases each). Germline assignment: CDR1 MNHEY and CDR2 SMNVEV (reference sequence). The CDR3 extends over 15 amino acids. Between the trimmed V and J ends, which lost 2 bases and 1 base, there was a span of 9 bases. CDR3 sequence reads: CASSLLGVSYNEQFF. CDR3 in DNA: TGTGCCAGCAGTTTACTGGGGGTGTCCTACAATGAGCAGTTCTTC.

Turning to this clone: This same CDR3 is encoded by further DNA sequences in the sample. The V call is TRBV6-5, the J call TRBJ2-7; the D gene is possibly TRBD2 (6 bases). Trimming left V 6 bases short and J 2 bases short, with 8 bases between. Germline V gene sequence: CDR1 MNHEY, CDR2 SVGAGI. The CDR3 consists of 12 residues. The DNA of the CDR3 is TGTGCCAGCAGCCCGGGGGCCTACGAGCAGTACTTC. Its translation: CASSPGAYEQYF.

Regarding this clone: Different DNA sequences within this sample yield the same CDR3. The V and J genes are TRBV7-6 and TRBJ2-1, with TRBD2 identical over 7 bases. With 0 bases clipped from V and 8 bases from J, the junction kept 1 base outside the gene matches. CDR3 length equals 13 residues. Germline values: CDR1 SGHVS, CDR2 FNYEAQ. The CDR3 coding sequence is TGTGCCAGCAGCTTAGCGGGAGGGGATGAGCAGTTCTTC. Encoded protein: CASSLAGGDEQFF.

The chain carries TRBV7-3 and TRBJ2-2; no firm D call. Trimming pared 1 base from V and 2 bases from J, leaving 5 bases between. Germline V gene data show CDR1 as SGHTA and CDR2 as FQGTGA. The length of the CDR3 is 14 residues. The CDR3 DNA reads TGTGCCAGCAGCTTAAGGCTTAACACCGGGGAGCTGTTTTTT. Protein product: CASSLRLNTGELFF.

The V and J genes are TRBV6-1 and TRBJ2-7; TRBD2 agrees at 8 bases. Trimming removed 6 bases from V and 5 bases from J; junction bases left unmatched: 12. In germline, CDR1 is MNHNS, CDR2 SASEGT. There are 15 residues in the CDR3. The DNA for the CDR3 is TGTGCCAGCAGGGAGGAGCGCGGGAGGCTCGACGAGCAGTACTTC. It specifies CASREERGRLDEQYF.

The chain combines TRBV27 with TRBJ2-1; D may match TRBD1 or TRBD2 (6 bases each). Germline V gene lookup returns CDR1 MNHEY and CDR2 SMNVEV (reference sequence). Between the trimmed V and J ends, which lost 0 bases and 1 base, there was a span of 13 bases. The CDR3 covers 17 residues. The CDR3 loop is CASSLSDSGASYNEQFF. The CDR3 DNA follows: TGTGCCAGCAGTTTATCGGACTCGGGGGCGTCCTACAATGAGCAGTTCTTC.

V gene TRBV27 combines with J gene TRBJ2-7; 9 bases are a match to TRBD1. Per the germline V gene, CDR1 is MNHEY and CDR2 is SMNVEV (reference sequence). Germline trimming cut 9 bases from V and 0 bases from J; bases unmatched to any gene: 15. CDR3 length: 17 residues. CDR3 nucleotides: TGTGCCAGTAGGTGGATATCCGGGACAGGGAGCTCCTACGAGCAGTACTTC. It specifies CASRWISGTGSSYEQYF.

The chain couples TRBV15 to TRBJ2-2; TRBD2 agrees at 8 bases. V trimming: 11 bases; J trimming: 4 bases; junction bases outside the gene matches: 9. The V gene's germline CDR1 is LNHNV and CDR2 YYDKDF (reference sequence). The CDR3 sequence is 14 residues long. The CDR3, as DNA: TGTGCCGTTACGGGGGGGCACCTCACCGGGGAGCTGTTTTTT. Protein product: CAVTGGHLTGELFF. Variable domain in full (rest from reference TRBV15 and TRBJ2-2): DAMVIQNPRYQVTQFGKPVTLSCSQTLNHNVMYWYQQKSSQAPKLLFHYYDKDFNNEADTPDNFQSRRPNTSFCFLDIRSPGLGDTAMYLCAVTGGHLTGELFFGEGSRLTVL.

The chain has TRBV7-9 and TRBJ2-7; TRBD1 agrees at 7 bases. The CDR3 totals 14 residues. In germline, CDR1 is SEHNR, CDR2 FQNEAQ (reference sequence). V lost 5 bases to trimming and J lost 3 bases; unmatched junction nucleotides: 7. CDR3 DNA: TGTGCCAGCAGCGGCCGGGACAGCCTCTACGAGCAGTACTTC. Protein sequence: CASSGRDSLYEQYF.

On this clone itself: The same CDR3 arises from other DNA sequences in this sample as well. The chain has TRBV13 and TRBJ1-1; D not certain. Germline V gives CDR1 PRHDT, CDR2 FYEKMQ (reference sequence). There are 11 residues in the CDR3. Trimming removed 0 bases from V and 4 bases from J, with 0 bases in between. The CDR3, as DNA: TGTGCCAGCAGCTTAGGCACTGAAGCTTTCTTT. Translation gives CASSLGTEAFF.

This clone showed up just once. The J gene is TRBJ2-6, the V gene TRBV29-1; TRBD1 matches at 8 bases. Germline V gene lookup returns CDR1 SQVTM and CDR2 ANQGSEA. The CDR3 length is 19 residues. Trimming removed 0 bases from V and 0 bases from J; junction bases left unmatched: 10. As DNA, the CDR3 is TGCAGCGTTGAAGATCAAGGACAGGGCCCGAACTCTGGGGCCAACGTCCTGACTTTC. As protein: CSVEDQGQGPNSGANVLTF.

The chain uses TRBV7-9 and TRBJ2-5; D not resolved. V lost 3 bases, J lost 7 bases, and 9 bases lay in between. The CDR3 consists of 12 residues. Germline V lookup: CDR1 SEHNR, CDR2 FQNEAQ (reference sequence). The CDR3 sequence is CASSLGFATQYF. DNA for the CDR3: TGTGCCAGCAGCTTGGGTTTCGCGACCCAGTACTTC.

The V call is TRBV19, the J call TRBJ1-2; no clear D. Germline values: CDR1 LNHDA, CDR2 SQIVND (reference sequence). The CDR3 runs to 14 residues. The ends were cut back, 3 bases at V and 8 bases at J, with 16 bases in the middle. CDR3 protein: CASSMSGGTGGYTF. The CDR3 DNA reads TGTGCCAGTAGTATGTCAGGTGGCACGGGAGGCTACACCTTC. The complete variable domain, with remaining parts taken from reference TRBV19 and TRBJ1-2, reads DGGITQSPKYLFRKEGQNVTLSCEQNLNHDAMYWYRQDPGQGLRLIYYSQIVNDFQKGDIAEGYSVSREKKESFPLTVTSAQKNPTAFYLCASSMSGGTGGYTFGSGTRLTVV.

The sample holds one count of this clone. The rearrangement links TRBV5-4 to TRBJ2-5; 8 nucleotides agree with TRBD1. From germline, CDR1 is SGHNT and CDR2 YYREEE (reference sequence). The CDR3 length is 15 residues. Trimming removed 3 bases from V and 3 bases from J; junction bases left unmatched: 7. The CDR3 protein is CASSYGTGLKETQYF. The CDR3 DNA reads TGTGCCAGCAGCTATGGGACAGGTTTGAAAGAGACCCAGTACTTC.

J is TRBJ1-4 and V is TRBV7-9, with a tentative D call TRBD1 (6 bases). The germline gives CDR1 SEHNR, CDR2 FQNEAQ (reference sequence). Trimming removed 5 bases from V and 3 bases from J, with 19 bases in between. This CDR3 region has 17 residues. The CDR3 bases are TGTGCCAGCAGCCGTGTGGTCGGGGGGCATGCTAATGAAAAACTGTTTTTT. Residues: CASSRVVGGHANEKLFF.

The genes are TRBV11-2 and TRBJ1-1; D unclear. The V end was cut by 3 bases, the J end by 7 bases, with 12 bases between. Germline values: CDR1 SGHAT, CDR2 FQNNGV. This CDR3 region has 13 residues. CDR3 amino acids: CASSFGNFGEAFF. DNA of the CDR3: TGTGCCAGCAGCTTTGGGAATTTCGGTGAAGCTTTCTTT.

V is TRBV4-3 and J is TRBJ2-1; D uncertain. This CDR3 has 16 residues. Trimming removed 1 base from V and 5 bases from J, with 15 bases in between. The germline gives CDR1 LGHNA, CDR2 YSLEER. The CDR3 DNA reads TGCGCCAGCAGCCAAGTCCATCAAAACGCCAACAATGAGCAGTTCTTC. Its protein is CASSQVHQNANNEQFF.

The genes are TRBV28 and TRBJ1-2, with 7 bases aligning to TRBD1. CDR1 is MDHEN and CDR2 is SYDVKM in the germline V gene. After removal of 5 bases from V and 7 bases from J, the junction contained 7 bases not matched to a gene. This CDR3 region has 13 residues. In nucleotides, the CDR3 is TGTGCCAGCAGTCCTGTAGGGGACAGTGGCTACACCTTC. Encoded protein: CASSPVGDSGYTF.

At least ten counts were recorded for this clone. The V call is TRBV28, the J call TRBJ2-1; 8 nucleotides line up with TRBD2. Germline CDR1 is MDHEN and CDR2 is SYDVKM. V lost 4 bases, J lost 3 bases, and 8 bases stayed unmatched. CDR3 length: 16 residues. The DNA of the CDR3 is TGTGCCAGCAGTTCCGAAGCGGGAGTTTACTACAATGAGCAGTTCTTC. Protein product: CASSSEAGVYYNEQFF.

The rearrangement joins TRBV14 to TRBJ2-3; D is ambiguous. The CDR3 is 13 residues long. Germline CDR1 and CDR2: SGHDN and FVKESK. Trimming shortened V by 4 bases and J by 3 bases, and 8 bases separated the two germline ends. The CDR3 DNA is TGTGCCAGCAGCCTAGTTGGGACAGATACGCAGTATTTT. Its translation: CASSLVGTDTQYF.

The chain is built from TRBV7-6 and TRBJ2-7; weak D call: TRBD1 (6 bases). CDR3 size: 15 residues. Trimming removed 6 bases from V and 3 bases from J, with 18 bases in between. CDR1 SGHVS and CDR2 FNYEAQ come from the germline V gene. The CDR3 here is CASSFRQAPVYEQYF. DNA for the CDR3: TGTGCCAGCAGTTTCAGACAGGCCCCAGTCTACGAGCAGTACTTC.

The chain carries TRBV15 and TRBJ2-1, with TRBD2 matching over 7 bases. The CDR3 is 15 amino acids. Germline trimming cut 0 bases from V and 8 bases from J; bases unmatched to any gene: 7. Germline loops: CDR1 LNHNV, CDR2 YYDKDF (reference sequence). The CDR3 is CATSRDWRTRHEQFF. The CDR3 bases are TGTGCCACCAGCAGAGACTGGAGGACTAGGCATGAGCAGTTCTTC.